This T cell receptor beta chain was recorded in a study of control samples from healthy donors and cancer patients. Sequencing was performed with immunoSEQ multiplex PCR; in TCRdb, only in-frame clones are kept and a portion is missing. This table holds about 160,000 clones, roughly 95% found once. The V gene's germline CDR1 is MNHEY and CDR2 SVGAGI. Trimming shortened V by 6 bases and J by 10 bases, and 18 bases separated the two germline ends. The CDR3 loop spans 14 amino acids. This chain uses TRBV6-5 with TRBJ1-4; perhaps TRBD1 as D (6 bases). The TCR sequence derives from a woman aged 25-40 years in good health. What was sequenced was blood. CDR3 loop: CASRGRGGTGKLFF. The DNA of the CDR3 is TGTGCCAGCAGGGGGCGTGGGGGCACTGGAAAACTGTTTTTT.